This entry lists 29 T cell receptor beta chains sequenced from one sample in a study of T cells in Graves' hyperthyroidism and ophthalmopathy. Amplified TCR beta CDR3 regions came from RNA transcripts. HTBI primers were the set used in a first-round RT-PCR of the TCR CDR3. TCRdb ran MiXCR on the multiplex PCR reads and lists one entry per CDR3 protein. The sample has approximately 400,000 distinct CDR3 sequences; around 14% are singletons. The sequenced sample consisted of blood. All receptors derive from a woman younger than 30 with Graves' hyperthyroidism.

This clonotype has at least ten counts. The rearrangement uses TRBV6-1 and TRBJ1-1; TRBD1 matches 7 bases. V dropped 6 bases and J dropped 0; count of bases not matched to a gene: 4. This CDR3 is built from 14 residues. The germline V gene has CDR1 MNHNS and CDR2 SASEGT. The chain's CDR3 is CASSRQGLNTEAFF. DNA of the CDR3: TGTGCCAGCAGCAGACAGGGCCTGAACACTGAAGCTTTCTTT.

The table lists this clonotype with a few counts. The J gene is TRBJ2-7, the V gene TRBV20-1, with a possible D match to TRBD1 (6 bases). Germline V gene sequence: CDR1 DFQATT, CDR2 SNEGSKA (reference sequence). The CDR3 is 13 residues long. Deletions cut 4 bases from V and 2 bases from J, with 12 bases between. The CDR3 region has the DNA TGCAGTGCTACTACAGGGAGCCCCTACGAGCAGTACTTC. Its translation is CSATTGSPYEQYF.

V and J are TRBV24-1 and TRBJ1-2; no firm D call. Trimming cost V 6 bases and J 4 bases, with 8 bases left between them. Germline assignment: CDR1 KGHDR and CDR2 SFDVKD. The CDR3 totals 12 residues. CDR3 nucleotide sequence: TGTGCCACCAGTTTACCGGGCTATGGCTACACCTTC. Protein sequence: CATSLPGYGYTF.

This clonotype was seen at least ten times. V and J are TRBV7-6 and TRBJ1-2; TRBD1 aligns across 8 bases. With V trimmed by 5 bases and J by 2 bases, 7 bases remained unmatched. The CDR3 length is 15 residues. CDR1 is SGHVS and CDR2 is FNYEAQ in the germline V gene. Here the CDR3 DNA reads TGTGCCAGCAGCGGATACAGGGGGTTGAACTATGGCTACACCTTC. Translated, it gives CASSGYRGLNYGYTF.

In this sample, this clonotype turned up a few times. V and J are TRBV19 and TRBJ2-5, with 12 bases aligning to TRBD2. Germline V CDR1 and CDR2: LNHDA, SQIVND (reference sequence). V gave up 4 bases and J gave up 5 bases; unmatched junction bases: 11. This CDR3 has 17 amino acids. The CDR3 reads CASSKDRRLAGVETQYF. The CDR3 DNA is TGTGCCAGTAGTAAGGACCGCCGACTAGCGGGAGTGGAGACCCAGTACTTC.

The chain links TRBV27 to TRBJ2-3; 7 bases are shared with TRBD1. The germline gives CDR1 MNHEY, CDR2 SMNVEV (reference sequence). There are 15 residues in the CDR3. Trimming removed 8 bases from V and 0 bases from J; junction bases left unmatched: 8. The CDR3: CASLIRGLSTDTQYF. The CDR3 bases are TGTGCCAGCCTAATTAGGGGGCTTAGCACAGATACGCAGTATTTT.

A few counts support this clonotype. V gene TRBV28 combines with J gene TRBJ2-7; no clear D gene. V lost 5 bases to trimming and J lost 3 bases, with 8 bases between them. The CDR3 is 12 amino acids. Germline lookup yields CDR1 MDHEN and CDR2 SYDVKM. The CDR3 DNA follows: TGTGCCAGCAGTGCCCCTGGCTACGAGCAGTACTTC. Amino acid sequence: CASSAPGYEQYF.

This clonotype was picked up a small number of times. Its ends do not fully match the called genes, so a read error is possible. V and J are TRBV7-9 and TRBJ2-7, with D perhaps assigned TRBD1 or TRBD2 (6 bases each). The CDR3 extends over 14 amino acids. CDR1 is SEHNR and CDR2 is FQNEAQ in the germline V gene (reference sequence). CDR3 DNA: TGTGCCTGCAGCTCCGGGGGCCACTCCTACGAGCAGTACTTC. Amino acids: CACSSGGHSYEQYF. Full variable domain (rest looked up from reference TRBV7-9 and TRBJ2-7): DTGVSQNPRHKITKRGQNVTFRCDPISEHNRLYWYRQTLGQGPEFLTYFQNEAQLEKSRLLSDRFSAERPKGSFSTLEIQRTEQGDSAMYLCACSSGGHSYEQYFGPGTRLTVT.

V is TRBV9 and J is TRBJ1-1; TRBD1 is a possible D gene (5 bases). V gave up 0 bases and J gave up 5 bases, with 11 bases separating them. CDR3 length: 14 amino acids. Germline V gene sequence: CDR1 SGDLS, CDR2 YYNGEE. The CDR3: CASSVAGEGTEAFF. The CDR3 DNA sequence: TGTGCCAGCAGCGTAGCGGGGGAAGGGACTGAAGCTTTCTTT.

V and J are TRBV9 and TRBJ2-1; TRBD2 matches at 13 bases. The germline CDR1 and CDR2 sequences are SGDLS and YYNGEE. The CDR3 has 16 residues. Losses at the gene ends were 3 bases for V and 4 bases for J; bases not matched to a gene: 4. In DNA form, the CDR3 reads TGTGCCAGCAGCGAAGGGGGACTAGCGGGGTACAATGAGCAGTTCTTC. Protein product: CASSEGGLAGYNEQFF.

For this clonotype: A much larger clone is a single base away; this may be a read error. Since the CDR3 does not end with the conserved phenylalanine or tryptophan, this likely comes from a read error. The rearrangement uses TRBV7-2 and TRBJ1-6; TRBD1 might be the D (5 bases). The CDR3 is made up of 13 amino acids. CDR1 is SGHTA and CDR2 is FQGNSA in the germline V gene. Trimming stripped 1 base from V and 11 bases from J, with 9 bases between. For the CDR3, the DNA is TGTGCCAGCAGCTTAGTGGGGACCACACCCCTCCACCTT. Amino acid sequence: CASSLVGTTPLHL.

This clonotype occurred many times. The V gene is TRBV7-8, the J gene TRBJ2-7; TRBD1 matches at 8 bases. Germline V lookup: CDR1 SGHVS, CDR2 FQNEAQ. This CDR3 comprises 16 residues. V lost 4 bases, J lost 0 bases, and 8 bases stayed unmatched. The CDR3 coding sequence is TGTGCCAGCAGCTCCCGTGGGGACAGGCACTCCTACGAGCAGTACTTC. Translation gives CASSSRGDRHSYEQYF.

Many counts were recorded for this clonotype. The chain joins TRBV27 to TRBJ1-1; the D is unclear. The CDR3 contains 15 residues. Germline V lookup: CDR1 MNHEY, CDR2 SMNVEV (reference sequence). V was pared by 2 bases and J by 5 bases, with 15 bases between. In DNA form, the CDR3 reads TGTGCCAGCAGTTTACGAGGACCGTTATCTACTGAAGCTTTCTTT. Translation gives CASSLRGPLSTEAFF.

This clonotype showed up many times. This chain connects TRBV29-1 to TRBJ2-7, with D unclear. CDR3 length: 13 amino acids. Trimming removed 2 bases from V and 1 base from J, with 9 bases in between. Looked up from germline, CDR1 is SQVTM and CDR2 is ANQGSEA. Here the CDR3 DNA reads TGCAGCGTTGAAATCGCGTCGTCCTACGAGCAGTACTTC. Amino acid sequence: CSVEIASSYEQYF.

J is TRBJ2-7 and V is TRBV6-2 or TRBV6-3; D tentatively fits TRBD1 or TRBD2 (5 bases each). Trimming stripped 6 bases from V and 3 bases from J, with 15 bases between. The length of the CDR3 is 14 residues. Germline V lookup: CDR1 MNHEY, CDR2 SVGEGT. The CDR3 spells CASRPTGTGYEQYF. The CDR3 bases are TGTGCCAGCAGGCCCACCGGGACCGGCTACGAGCAGTACTTC.

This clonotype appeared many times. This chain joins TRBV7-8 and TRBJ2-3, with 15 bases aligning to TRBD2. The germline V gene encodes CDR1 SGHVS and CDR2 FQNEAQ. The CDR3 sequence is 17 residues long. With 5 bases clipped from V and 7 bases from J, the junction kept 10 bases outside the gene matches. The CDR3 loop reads CASSPGLAGGTRNTQYF. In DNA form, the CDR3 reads TGTGCCAGCAGCCCCGGACTAGCGGGGGGGACCAGAAATACGCAGTATTTT. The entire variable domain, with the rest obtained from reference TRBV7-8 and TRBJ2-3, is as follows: GAGVSQSPRYKVAKRGQDVALRCDPISGHVSLFWYQQALGQGPEFLTYFQNEAQLDKSGLPSDRFFAERPEGSVSTLKIQRTQQEDSAVYLCASSPGLAGGTRNTQYFGPGTRLTVL.

The CDR3 nucleotides read TGTGCCAGTAGTATACAAAGGAACACCGGGGAGCTGTTTTTT. As protein: CASSIQRNTGELFF. The chain recombines TRBV19 with TRBJ2-2; D not certain. CDR1 LNHDA and CDR2 SQIVND come from the germline V gene (reference sequence). The CDR3 consists of 14 residues. V dropped 2 bases and J dropped 1 base, with 5 bases sitting between them.

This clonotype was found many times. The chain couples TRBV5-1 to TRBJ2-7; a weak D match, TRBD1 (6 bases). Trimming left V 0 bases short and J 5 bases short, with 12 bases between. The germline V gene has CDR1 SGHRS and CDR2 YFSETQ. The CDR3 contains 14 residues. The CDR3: CASSLVRGLDEQYF. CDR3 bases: TGCGCCAGCAGCTTGGTCAGGGGATTGGACGAGCAGTACTTC.

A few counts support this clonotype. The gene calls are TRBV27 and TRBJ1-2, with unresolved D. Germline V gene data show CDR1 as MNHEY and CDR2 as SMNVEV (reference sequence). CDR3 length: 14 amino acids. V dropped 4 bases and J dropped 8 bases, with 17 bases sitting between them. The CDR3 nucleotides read TGTGCCAGCAGTTCGACACCGACCCGCGGGGGCTACACCTTC. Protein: CASSSTPTRGGYTF.

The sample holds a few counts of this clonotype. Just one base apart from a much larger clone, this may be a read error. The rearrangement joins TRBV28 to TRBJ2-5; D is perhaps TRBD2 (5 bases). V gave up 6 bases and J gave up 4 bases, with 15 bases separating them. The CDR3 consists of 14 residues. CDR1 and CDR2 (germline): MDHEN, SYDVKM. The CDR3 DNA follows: TGTGCCAGCAGCGAGGGTGGTCCTCGAGAGACCCAGTACTTC. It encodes CASSEGGPRETQYF.

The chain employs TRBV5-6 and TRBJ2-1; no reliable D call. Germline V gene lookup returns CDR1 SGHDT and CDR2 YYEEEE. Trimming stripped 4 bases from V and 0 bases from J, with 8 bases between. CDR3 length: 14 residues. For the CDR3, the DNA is TGTGCCAGCAGCCACGGTTACTCCTACAATGAGCAGTTCTTC. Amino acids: CASSHGYSYNEQFF.

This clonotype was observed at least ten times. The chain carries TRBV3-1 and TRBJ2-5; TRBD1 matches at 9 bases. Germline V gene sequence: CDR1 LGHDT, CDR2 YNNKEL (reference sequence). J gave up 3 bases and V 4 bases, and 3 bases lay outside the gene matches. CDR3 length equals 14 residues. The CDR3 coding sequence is TGTGCCAGCAGCCTACAGGGGGCGGAAGAGACCCAGTACTTC. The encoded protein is CASSLQGAEETQYF.

The CDR3 sequence is CASSYGEIYGYTF. In DNA, the CDR3 is TGTGCCAGCAGTTACGGGGAGATTTATGGCTACACCTTC. The chain combines TRBV6-5 with TRBJ1-2; unclear D gene. Trimming cost V 2 bases and J 5 bases, with 9 bases left between them. Per the germline V gene, CDR1 is MNHEY and CDR2 is SVGAGI. There are 13 residues in the CDR3.

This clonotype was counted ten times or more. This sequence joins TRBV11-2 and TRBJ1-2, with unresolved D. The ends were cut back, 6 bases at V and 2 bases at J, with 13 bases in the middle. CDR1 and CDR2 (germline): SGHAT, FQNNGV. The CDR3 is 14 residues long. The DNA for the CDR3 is TGTGCCAGCAGGCCGCTTGACTCGAACTATGGCTACACCTTC. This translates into CASRPLDSNYGYTF.

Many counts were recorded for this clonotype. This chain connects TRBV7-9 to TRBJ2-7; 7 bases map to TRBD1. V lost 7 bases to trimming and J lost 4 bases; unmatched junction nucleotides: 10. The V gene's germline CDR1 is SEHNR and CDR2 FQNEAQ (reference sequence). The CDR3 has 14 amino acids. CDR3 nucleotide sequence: TGTGCCAGCACCCTACCAGGGGGTAGTTACGAGCAGTACTTC. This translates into CASTLPGGSYEQYF.

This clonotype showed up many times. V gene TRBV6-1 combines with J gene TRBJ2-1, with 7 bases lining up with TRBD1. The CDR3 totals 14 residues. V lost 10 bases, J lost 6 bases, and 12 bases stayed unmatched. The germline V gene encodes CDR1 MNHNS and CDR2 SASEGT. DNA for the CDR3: TGTGCCACCACGAAGTCCGGGACAGCCAATGAGCAGTTCTTC. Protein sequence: CATTKSGTANEQFF.

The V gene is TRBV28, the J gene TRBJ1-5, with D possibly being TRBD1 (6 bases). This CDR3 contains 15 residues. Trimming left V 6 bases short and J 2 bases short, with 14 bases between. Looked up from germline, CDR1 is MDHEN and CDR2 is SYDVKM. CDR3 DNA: TGTGCCAGCAGCGGAGGGGGGGGGCGCAATCAGCCCCAGCATTTT. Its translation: CASSGGGGRNQPQHF.

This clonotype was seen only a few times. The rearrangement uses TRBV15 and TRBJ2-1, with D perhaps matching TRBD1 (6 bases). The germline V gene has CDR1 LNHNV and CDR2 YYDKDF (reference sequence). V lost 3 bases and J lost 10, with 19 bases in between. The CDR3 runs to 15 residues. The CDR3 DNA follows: TGTGCCACCAGCAGGTCAGGAAGGGGGACGCCAGAGCAGTTCTTC. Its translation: CATSRSGRGTPEQFF.

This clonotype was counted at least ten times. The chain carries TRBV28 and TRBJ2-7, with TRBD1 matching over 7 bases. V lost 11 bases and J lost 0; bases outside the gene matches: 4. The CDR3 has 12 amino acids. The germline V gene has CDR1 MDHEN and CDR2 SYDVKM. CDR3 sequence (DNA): TGTGCCGCGACAGGGAGCTCCTACGAGCAGTACTTC. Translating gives CAATGSSYEQYF.